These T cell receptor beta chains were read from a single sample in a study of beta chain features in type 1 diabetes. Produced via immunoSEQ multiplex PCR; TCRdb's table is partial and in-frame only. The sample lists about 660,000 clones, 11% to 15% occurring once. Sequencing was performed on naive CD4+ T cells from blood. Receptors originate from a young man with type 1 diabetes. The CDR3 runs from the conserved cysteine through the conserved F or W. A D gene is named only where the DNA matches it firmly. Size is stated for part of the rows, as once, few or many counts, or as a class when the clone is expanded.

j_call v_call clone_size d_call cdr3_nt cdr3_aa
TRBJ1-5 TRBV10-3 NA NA TGTGCCATCAGTGATTCGGTTAGCAATCAGCCCCAGCATTTT CAISDSVSNQPQHF
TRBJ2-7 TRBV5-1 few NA TGCGCCAGCAGCTTGGTTGGACCCAACTACGAGCAGTACTTC CASSLVGPNYEQYF
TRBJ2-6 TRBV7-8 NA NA TGTGCCAGCAGCTTAGGGCGGTCAGCTGGGGCCAACGTCCTGACTTTC CASSLGRSAGANVLTF
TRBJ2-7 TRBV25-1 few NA TGTGCCAGCACCCTCTTTGGTCTGCAGTACTTC CASTLFGLQYF
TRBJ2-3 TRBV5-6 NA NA TGTGCCAGCAGCCCTGGGACACTGCGCACAGATACGCAGTATTTT CASSPGTLRTDTQYF
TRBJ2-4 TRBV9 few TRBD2 TGTGCCAGCAGCTTAGGGCAGCGGGAGTACTCCATTCAGTACTTC CASSLGQREYSIQYF
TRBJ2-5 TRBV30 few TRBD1 TGTGCCTGGACAGGGGGCTCATTGCTGGAGACCCAGTACTTC CAWTGGSLLETQYF
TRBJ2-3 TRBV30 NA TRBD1 TGTGCCTGGGCACAGGGGAGTGATACGCAGTATTTT CAWAQGSDTQYF
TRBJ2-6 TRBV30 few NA TGTGCCTGGAGCGCGATCAGGGTTGGAGCTTCTGGGGCCAACGTCCTGACTTTC CAWSAIRVGASGANVLTF
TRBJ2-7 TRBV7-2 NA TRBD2 TGTGCCAGCAGTTACACGGGGGGCGAGCAGTACTTC CASSYTGGEQYF
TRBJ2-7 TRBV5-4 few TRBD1 TGTGCCAGCAGCCCCACAGGGGGCTACGAGCAGTACTTC CASSPTGGYEQYF
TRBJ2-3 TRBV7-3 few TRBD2 TGTGCCAGCAGCTTTACTAGCGGGGCCCTCCAAGATACGCAGTATTTT CASSFTSGALQDTQYF
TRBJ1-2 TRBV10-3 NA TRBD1 TGTGCCATCAGTGAGTCCGGGACAGGGATAAACTATGGCTACACCTTC CAISESGTGINYGYTF
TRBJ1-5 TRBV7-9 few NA TGTGCCAGCAGCTTAGCTTCCCCGGACAGCTATCAACGGCCCCAGCATTTT CASSLASPDSYQRPQHF
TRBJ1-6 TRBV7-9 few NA TGTGCCAGCAGCTTTATGGGCGAAGCCGGTTCACCCCTCCACTTT CASSFMGEAGSPLHF
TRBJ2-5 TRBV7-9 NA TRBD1 TGTGCCAGCAGCTTACGTGGACAGGGGGCGGAGACCCAGTACTTC CASSLRGQGAETQYF
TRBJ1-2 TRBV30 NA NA TGTGCCTGGAGCGCGGCTGGGCAGCTTTATGGCTACACCTTC CAWSAAGQLYGYTF
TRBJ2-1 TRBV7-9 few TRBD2 TGTGCCAGCAGCTTCTCGAGACTAGCGGGGTGGGATGAGCAGTTCTTC CASSFSRLAGWDEQFF
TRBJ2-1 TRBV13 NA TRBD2 TGTGCCAGCAGCAAAAGCGGGGCGTACAATGAGCAGTTCTTC CASSKSGAYNEQFF
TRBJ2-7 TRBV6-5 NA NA TGTGCCAGCAGTTACGGGGGGTCCCTTGACGAGCAGTACTTC CASSYGGSLDEQYF
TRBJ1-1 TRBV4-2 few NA TGTGCCAGCAGCCGAGGGGTGGGCAACACTGAAGCTTTCTTT CASSRGVGNTEAFF
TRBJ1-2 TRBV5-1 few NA TGCGCCAGCAGCCGTGGGGACGCCTCGGGGATAGTCGGCTACACCTTC CASSRGDASGIVGYTF
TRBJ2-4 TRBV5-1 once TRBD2 TGCGCCAGCAGCTTGGTCGCGGGGGAGGTCATTCAGTACTTC CASSLVAGEVIQYF
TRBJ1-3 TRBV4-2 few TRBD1 TGTGCCAGCAGCCAAGATGGGACAGGGTCTGGAAACACCATATATTTT CASSQDGTGSGNTIYF
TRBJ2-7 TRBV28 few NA TGTGCCAGCAGTTTAGATGGCTACGAGCAGTACTTC CASSLDGYEQYF
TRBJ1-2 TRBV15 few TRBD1 TGTGCCACCAGCAGAGATCGCGAGACAGGGCGCTATGGCTACACCTTC CATSRDRETGRYGYTF
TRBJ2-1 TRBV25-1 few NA TGTGCCAGCATCGTTAGGGGGTCCCTCTACAATGAGCAGTTCTTC CASIVRGSLYNEQFF
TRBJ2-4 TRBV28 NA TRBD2 TGTGCCAGCAGTCGGCCCCTTAGCGGGGGGGTCTGGGACATTCAGTACTTC CASSRPLSGGVWDIQYF
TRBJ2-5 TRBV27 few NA TGTGCCAGCAGTGATATGACCGGGTTGGAGACCCAGTACTTC CASSDMTGLETQYF